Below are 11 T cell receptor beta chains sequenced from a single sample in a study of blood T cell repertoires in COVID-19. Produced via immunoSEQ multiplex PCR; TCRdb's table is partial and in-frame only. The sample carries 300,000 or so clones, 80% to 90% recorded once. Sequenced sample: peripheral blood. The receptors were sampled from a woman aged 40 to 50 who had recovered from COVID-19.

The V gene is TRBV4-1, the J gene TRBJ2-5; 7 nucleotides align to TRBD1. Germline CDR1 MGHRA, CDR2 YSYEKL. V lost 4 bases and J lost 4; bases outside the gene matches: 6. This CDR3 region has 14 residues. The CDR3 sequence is CASSRDRVGETQYF. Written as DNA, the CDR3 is TGCGCCAGCAGCCGAGACAGGGTAGGAGAGACCCAGTACTTC.

CDR3 DNA: TGTGCCAGCCTCCCCCGGGGGGCCCGAGCAACAGATACGCAGTATTTT. Translated, it gives CASLPRGARATDTQYF. V gene TRBV2 combines with J gene TRBJ2-3, with D possibly being TRBD2 (7 bases). Trimming removed 8 bases at V and 3 bases at J, with 21 bases between. CDR1 is SNHLY, CDR2 FYNNEI, per germline. The CDR3 is made up of 16 amino acids.

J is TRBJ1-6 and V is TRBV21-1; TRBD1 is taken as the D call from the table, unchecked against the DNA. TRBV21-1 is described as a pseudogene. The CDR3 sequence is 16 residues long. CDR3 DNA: TGTGCCAGCAGCAAAGGGGTACGGACAGGGAATTCACCCCTCCACTTT. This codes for CASSKGVRTGNSPLHF.

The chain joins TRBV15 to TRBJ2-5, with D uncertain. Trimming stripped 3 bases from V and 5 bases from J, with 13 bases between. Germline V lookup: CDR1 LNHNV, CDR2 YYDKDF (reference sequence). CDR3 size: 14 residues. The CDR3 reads CATSRSRGSETQYF. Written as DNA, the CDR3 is TGTGCCACCAGCAGGAGTCGAGGCAGCGAGACCCAGTACTTC.

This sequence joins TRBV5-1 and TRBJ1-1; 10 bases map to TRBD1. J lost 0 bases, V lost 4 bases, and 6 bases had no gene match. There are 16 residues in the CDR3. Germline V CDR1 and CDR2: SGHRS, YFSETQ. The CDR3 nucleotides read TGCGCCAGCAGCCCGGACAGGGGGAGCATGAACACTGAAGCTTTCTTT. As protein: CASSPDRGSMNTEAFF.

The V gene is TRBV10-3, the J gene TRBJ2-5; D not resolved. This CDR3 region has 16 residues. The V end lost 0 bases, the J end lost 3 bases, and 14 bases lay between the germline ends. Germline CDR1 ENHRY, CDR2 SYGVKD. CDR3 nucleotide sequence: TGTGCCATCAGTGAGTCGCTCGTAAGTGCGGAAGAGACCCAGTACTTC. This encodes CAISESLVSAEETQYF.

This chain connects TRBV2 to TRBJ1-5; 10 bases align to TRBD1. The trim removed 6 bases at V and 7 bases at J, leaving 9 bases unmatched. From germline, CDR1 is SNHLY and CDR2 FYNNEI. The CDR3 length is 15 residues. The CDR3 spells CASRGMTGGGQPQHF. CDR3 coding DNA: TGTGCCAGCAGGGGGATGACAGGGGGCGGGCAGCCCCAGCATTTT.

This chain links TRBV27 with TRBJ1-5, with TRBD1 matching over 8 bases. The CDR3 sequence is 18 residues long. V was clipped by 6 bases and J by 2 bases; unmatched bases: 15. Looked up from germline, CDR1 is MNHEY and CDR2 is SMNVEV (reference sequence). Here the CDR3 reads CASSLSGTGALGNQPQHF. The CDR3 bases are TGTGCCAGCAGCCTCTCGGGGACAGGAGCGCTCGGCAATCAGCCCCAGCATTTT.

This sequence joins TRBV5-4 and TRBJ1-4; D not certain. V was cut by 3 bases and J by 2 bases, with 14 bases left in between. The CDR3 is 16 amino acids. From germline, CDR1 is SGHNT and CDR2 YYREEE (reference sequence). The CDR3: CASSSSHSSTNEKLFF. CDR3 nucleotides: TGTGCCAGCAGCTCCAGTCACAGCAGCACTAATGAAAAACTGTTTTTT. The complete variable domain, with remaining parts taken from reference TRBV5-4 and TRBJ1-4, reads ETGVTQSPTHLIKTRGQQVTLRCSSQSGHNTVSWYQQALGQGPQFIFQYYREEENGRGNFPPRFSGLQFPNYSSELNVNALELDDSALYLCASSSSHSSTNEKLFFGSGTQLSVL.

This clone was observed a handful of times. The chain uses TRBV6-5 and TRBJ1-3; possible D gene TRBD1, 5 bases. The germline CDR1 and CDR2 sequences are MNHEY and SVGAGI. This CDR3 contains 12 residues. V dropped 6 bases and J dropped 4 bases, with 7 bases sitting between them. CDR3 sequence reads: CASSPGGNTIYF. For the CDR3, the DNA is TGTGCCAGCAGCCCAGGGGGAAACACCATATATTTT.

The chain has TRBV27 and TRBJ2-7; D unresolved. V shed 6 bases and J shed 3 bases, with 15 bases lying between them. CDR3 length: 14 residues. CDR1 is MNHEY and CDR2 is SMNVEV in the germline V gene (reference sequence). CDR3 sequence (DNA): TGTGCCAGCAGGCGATTCATTCGAGACTACGAGCAGTACTTC. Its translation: CASRRFIRDYEQYF.